One sample yielded the 32 T cell receptor beta chains listed below, sequenced in a study of metastatic and nonmetastatic thyroid tumors. TCRdb re-clonotyped the PCR reads through MiXCR. This table holds around 15,000 clones, around 23% found once. No treatment had been given to any patient before thyroid surgery. The sample consisted of adjacent normal tissue. The receptors here all came from a female donor with papillary thyroid cancer or a benign thyroid nodule (not recorded which). Some clones in this sample may be carry-over from other donors' samples.

This clone was recorded many times. The chain joins TRBV20-1 to TRBJ1-2; possibly TRBD1 for D (5 bases). V lost 0 bases and J lost 4, with 15 bases in between. The CDR3 has 15 residues. Germline V CDR1 and CDR2: DFQATT, SNEGSKA (reference sequence). The CDR3 loop is CSARDGTLEAYGYTF. DNA of the CDR3: TGCAGTGCTAGAGATGGGACCCTCGAAGCCTATGGCTACACCTTC.

In its sample, this clone was seen once. This chain joins TRBV7-2 and TRBJ2-7, with D possibly matching TRBD1 (6 bases). V shed 2 bases and J shed 2 bases, with 10 bases lying between them. The CDR3 loop spans 14 amino acids. Germline V gene lookup returns CDR1 SGHTA and CDR2 FQGNSA. The CDR3 DNA follows: TGTGCCAGCAGCTTAACAGGACAGCCCTACGAGCAGTACTTC. It translates to CASSLTGQPYEQYF.

This clone showed up just a few times. The chain employs TRBV6-1 and TRBJ1-1, with D possibly being TRBD1 (5 bases). The CDR3 runs 12 residues. The germline V and J ends were trimmed by 6 bases and 12 bases, with 17 bases remaining between them. Germline assignment: CDR1 MNHNS and CDR2 SASEGT. For the CDR3, the DNA is TGTGCCAGCAGAGCCACGGGGCTCCGCACTTTCTTT. It specifies CASRATGLRTFF.

The J gene is TRBJ2-6, the V gene TRBV7-3; tentatively, D is TRBD1 (6 bases). The CDR3 has 18 residues. Germline values: CDR1 SGHTA, CDR2 FQGTGA. V was cut by 11 bases and J by 0 bases, with 23 bases left in between. CDR3 amino acids: CASSGGLAGDSGANVLTF. The CDR3 DNA reads as TGTGCCTCCTCCGGAGGTCTTGCAGGGGACTCTGGGGCCAACGTCCTGACTTTC.

The gene calls are TRBV27 and TRBJ2-7; D ambiguous. Trimming stripped 0 bases from V and 0 bases from J, with 9 bases between. CDR3 length: 15 amino acids. Per germline, CDR1 MNHEY and CDR2 SMNVEV (reference sequence). The CDR3 nucleotides read TGTGCCAGCAGTTTATCCTTTACCTTCTCCTACGAGCAGTACTTC. Protein sequence: CASSLSFTFSYEQYF.

This clone was seen repeatedly, ten times or more. V usage is TRBV10-1 and J usage is TRBJ1-4, with D unresolved. This CDR3 spans 14 amino acids. Germline CDR1 reads WNHNN; CDR2 reads SYGVQD (reference sequence). Trimming pared 3 bases from V and 0 bases from J, leaving 5 bases between. The CDR3 spells CASSEGPTNEKLFF. Here the CDR3 DNA reads TGCGCCAGCAGTGAAGGACCAACTAATGAAAAACTGTTTTTT.

This clone was found once. The V gene is TRBV20-1, the J gene TRBJ2-1, with D perhaps given as TRBD1 or TRBD2 (5 bases each). Germline V CDR1 and CDR2: DFQATT, SNEGSKA (reference sequence). The CDR3 is made up of 14 amino acids. Trimming took 8 bases from V and 10 from J, leaving 24 bases between them. For the CDR3, the DNA is TGCAGTTCCCCACGGGACGCGATTTTGGGGGAGCAGTTCTTC. It codes for CSSPRDAILGEQFF.

The rearrangement uses TRBV7-3 and TRBJ1-1; tentative D call: TRBD1 (5 bases). This CDR3 is built from 13 residues. V lost 7 bases, J lost 3 bases, and 12 bases lay in between. Germline V lookup: CDR1 SGHTA, CDR2 FQGTGA. CDR3 in amino acids: CASTRELDTEAFF. Written as DNA, the CDR3 is TGTGCCAGCACCAGGGAGTTGGACACTGAAGCTTTCTTT.

In its sample, this clone was seen many times. V gene TRBV4-1 combines with J gene TRBJ2-7; 11 bases align to TRBD1. Germline trimming cut 4 bases from V and 1 base from J; bases unmatched to any gene: 3. This CDR3 is built from 15 residues. Germline loops: CDR1 MGHRA, CDR2 YSYEKL. The CDR3 nucleotides read TGCGCCAGCAGCCGAGGGACAGGGGGGTCCTACGAGCAGTACTTC. Its translation: CASSRGTGGSYEQYF.

By share of the sample, this clone is medium-sized. The chain links TRBV28 to TRBJ2-7; 7 nucleotides match TRBD1. Trimming removed 2 bases from V and 3 bases from J; junction bases left unmatched: 4. The germline gives CDR1 MDHEN, CDR2 SYDVKM. The CDR3 totals 14 residues. The CDR3 DNA reads as TGTGCCAGCAGTTTAATATCAGGGGGCTACGAGCAGTACTTC. Translating it yields CASSLISGGYEQYF. The complete variable domain, with remaining parts taken from reference TRBV28 and TRBJ2-7, reads DVKVTQSSRYLVKRTGEKVFLECVQDMDHENMFWYRQDPGLGLRLIYFSYDVKMKEKGDIPEGYSVSREKKERFSLILESASTNQTSMYLCASSLISGGYEQYFGPGTRLTVT.

With regard to this clone: A read error may produce the germline difference seen at one junction end. V and J are TRBV27 and TRBJ2-5; tentatively, D is TRBD1 (6 bases). Germline V gene data show CDR1 as MNHEY and CDR2 as SMNVEV (reference sequence). The CDR3 spans 15 residues. CDR3 residues: CASSVLGTRQENQYF. As DNA, the CDR3 is TGTGCCAGCAGTGTCCTCGGGACAAGACAAGAGAACCAGTACTTC.

This clone was counted between two and nine times. J is TRBJ2-7 and V is TRBV7-2; 7 bases map to TRBD1. CDR3 size: 14 residues. With V trimmed by 8 bases and J by 7 bases, 14 bases remained unmatched. Germline CDR1 is SGHTA and CDR2 is FQGNSA. CDR3 region: CASALGDSRFEQYF. The DNA for the CDR3 is TGTGCCAGCGCCCTTGGGGACAGTCGTTTTGAGCAGTACTTC.

This chain uses TRBV5-1 with TRBJ2-7; D may be TRBD1 (5 bases). The CDR3 runs to 15 residues. The V gene lost 0 bases and the J gene lost 0 bases, with 10 bases spanning the gap. Germline V gives CDR1 SGHRS, CDR2 YFSETQ. The CDR3 spells CASSLVGAASYEQYF. In nucleotides, the CDR3 is TGCGCCAGCAGCTTGGTTGGGGCCGCCTCCTACGAGCAGTACTTC.

This clone was seen at least ten times. In the same sample, other DNA sequences code for this CDR3. The chain recombines TRBV4-1 with TRBJ1-1; 7 nucleotides agree with TRBD1. The ends lost 4 bases at V and 4 bases at J; junction bases unmatched: 9. This CDR3 contains 15 residues. Germline V gene sequence: CDR1 MGHRA, CDR2 YSYEKL. The CDR3, as DNA: TGCGCCAGCAGCCCACCAGGGGGGGTGGGCACTGAAGCTTTCTTT. It specifies CASSPPGGVGTEAFF.

This clone has at least ten counts. This chain links TRBV20-1 with TRBJ1-1, with 9 bases lining up with TRBD1. Germline V gene sequence: CDR1 DFQATT, CDR2 SNEGSKA (reference sequence). The junction had 1 base not matched to a gene; V was cut back by 2 bases and J by 0 bases. The CDR3 is made up of 14 amino acids. CDR3 region: CSARTGGLNTEAFF. DNA for the CDR3: TGCAGTGCTAGAACAGGGGGCCTGAACACTGAAGCTTTCTTT.

This clone was observed a few times. At one of its ends the junction is not consistent with the germline gene, which may arise from a read error. J is TRBJ2-3 and V is TRBV6-5, with D tentatively TRBD1 (8 bases). The germline gives CDR1 MNHEY, CDR2 SVGAGI. The CDR3 covers 17 residues. CDR3 coding DNA: TGTGCCAGCAGTTACACGAGTCCAGGGGGGGGGACAGGTACGCAGTATTTT. Its translation: CASSYTSPGGGTGTQYF.

The CDR3 is CASSLRDRSYTF. The CDR3 coding sequence is TGTGCCAGCAGCTTAAGGGACAGGAGCTACACCTTC. The genes are TRBV7-9 and TRBJ1-2, with 8 positions matching TRBD1. After removal of 2 bases from V and 9 bases from J, the junction contained 2 bases not matched to a gene. The CDR3 spans 12 residues. Germline CDR1 SEHNR, CDR2 FQNEAQ (reference sequence).

This clone showed up just a few times. V gene TRBV15 combines with J gene TRBJ2-3; possibly TRBD2 for D (5 bases). The germline V gene has CDR1 LNHNV and CDR2 YYDKDF (reference sequence). V was cut by 5 bases and J by 2 bases, with 14 bases left in between. The CDR3 is 15 residues long. CDR3 coding DNA: TGTGCCACCAGCTGGGGAGTAATTTCCACAGATACGCAGTATTTT. Its translation: CATSWGVISTDTQYF. Looking up the rest from reference TRBV15 and TRBJ2-3 gives the full variable domain: DAMVIQNPRYQVTQFGKPVTLSCSQTLNHNVMYWYQQKSSQAPKLLFHYYDKDFNNEADTPDNFQSRRPNTSFCFLDIRSPGLGDTAMYLCATSWGVISTDTQYFGPGTRLTVL.

Many counts were recorded for this clone. The same CDR3 also results from other DNA sequences found in this sample. The chain has TRBV24-1 and TRBJ2-2; 9 bases agree with TRBD2. This CDR3 region has 19 residues. CDR1 KGHDR and CDR2 SFDVKD come from the germline V gene. V lost 4 bases, J lost 0 bases, and 11 bases stayed unmatched. CDR3 DNA sequence: TGTGCCACCAGTGACCCTCCCCCCGCGGGAGGGCCGAACACCGGGGAGCTGTTTTTT. As protein: CATSDPPPAGGPNTGELFF.

This clone was seen ten or more times. The J gene is TRBJ2-6, the V gene TRBV3-1, with 8 bases that match TRBD1. The germline V gene encodes CDR1 LGHDT and CDR2 YNNKEL (reference sequence). J was trimmed by 3 bases and V by 4 bases; bases with no gene match: 11. This CDR3 region has 18 residues. Here the CDR3 DNA reads TGTGCCAGCAGCCCCCTCCGACAGGGGAATTTTGGGGCCAACGTCCTGACTTTC. It translates to CASSPLRQGNFGANVLTF.

About this clone itself: At one of its ends the junction is not consistent with the germline gene, which may arise from a read error. The rearrangement joins TRBV5-1 to TRBJ1-3, with D possibly TRBD1 on 5 matching bases. This CDR3 has 15 amino acids. Germline V gene sequence: CDR1 SGHRS, CDR2 YFSETQ. DNA for the CDR3: TGCGCCATCAGCTTCGACAGCGGCTCTGGAAACACCATATATTTT. Translation: CAISFDSGSGNTIYF.

The V gene is TRBV2, the J gene TRBJ1-4; D might be TRBD1 (5 bases). V lost 3 bases and J lost 7, with 12 bases in between. From germline, CDR1 is SNHLY and CDR2 FYNNEI. The CDR3 length is 14 residues. CDR3 sequence: CASSDRGTCEKLFF. The CDR3 nucleotides are TGTGCCAGCAGTGATCGGGGCACTTGTGAAAAACTGTTTTTT.

To note about this clone: The missing conserved phenylalanine or tryptophan at the end of this CDR3 makes a read error likely. In nucleotides, the CDR3 is TGTGTCAGCTCACCCGGGGGGGGCCATCAGCCCCAGCATCTT. Translating it yields CVSSPGGGHQPQHL. The rearrangement uses TRBV18 and TRBJ1-5; D possibly corresponds to TRBD1 (6 bases). The CDR3 is 14 residues long. The germline V gene has CDR1 KGHSH and CDR2 LQKENI.

V usage is TRBV4-1 and J usage is TRBJ1-4; 7 nucleotides agree with TRBD1. Germline CDR1 is MGHRA and CDR2 is YSYEKL. The CDR3 spans 15 residues. The V segment lost 2 bases and the J segment 2 bases; nucleotides outside the gene matches: 2. CDR3 in amino acids: CASSQWTGTNEKLFF. CDR3 sequence (DNA): TGCGCCAGCAGCCAATGGACAGGTACTAATGAAAAACTGTTTTTT.

Within the sample, this clone is medium-sized. The chain has TRBV19 and TRBJ2-2, with TRBD2 identical over 11 bases. CDR3 length: 18 amino acids. The trim removed 7 bases at V and 3 bases at J, leaving 13 bases unmatched. The V gene's germline CDR1 is LNHDA and CDR2 SQIVND (reference sequence). The DNA for the CDR3 is TGTGCCAGTAAACCTCATGTGGGACTAGCGGATTACACCGGGGAGCTGTTTTTT. Translation: CASKPHVGLADYTGELFF.

Within the sample, this clone is medium-sized. This chain connects TRBV12-3 or TRBV12-4 to TRBJ2-1, with D possibly matching TRBD2 (5 bases). The CDR3 has 14 residues. V was cut by 6 bases and J by 8 bases, with 17 bases left in between. The DNA of the CDR3 is TGTGCCAGCAGCCCAGTGGCTAGCCTCCATGAGCAGTTCTTC. Translation gives CASSPVASLHEQFF.

Ten or more counts support this clone. This sequence joins TRBV9 and TRBJ2-6; D possibly corresponds to TRBD1 (5 bases). V lost 2 bases, J lost 2 bases, and 8 bases lay in between. Germline-derived CDR1 and CDR2 are SGDLS and YYNGEE. The CDR3 spans 15 residues. In DNA, the CDR3 is TGTGCCAGCAGCGTTTCAGGGACTGGGGCCAACGTCCTGACTTTC. Protein: CASSVSGTGANVLTF.

V is TRBV4-2 and J is TRBJ1-3; D not certain. With 1 base removed from V and 0 bases from J, the gap between germline ends came to 7 bases. Germline CDR1 and CDR2: LGHNA and YNFKEQ. CDR3 length: 15 residues. The CDR3 bases are TGTGCCAGCAGCCAAGGGCGGATCTCTGGAAACACCATATATTTT. Translation: CASSQGRISGNTIYF.

This clone appeared a few times. The chain employs TRBV27 and TRBJ2-7; no reliable D call. CDR3 length: 11 amino acids. The germline CDR1 and CDR2 sequences are MNHEY and SMNVEV (reference sequence). The ends were cut back, 6 bases at V and 6 bases at J, with 9 bases in the middle. The CDR3 DNA reads TGTGCCAGCAGCTCGAGGAGCGAGCAGTACTTC. This translates into CASSSRSEQYF.

The chain employs TRBV24-1 and TRBJ2-3; D possibly corresponds to TRBD1 (6 bases). This CDR3 contains 18 residues. With 4 bases removed from V and 2 bases from J, the gap between germline ends came to 21 bases. Looked up from germline, CDR1 is KGHDR and CDR2 is SFDVKD. Here the CDR3 DNA reads TGTGCCACCAGTGACCCTGGTCCACAGGGTGGTGTCACAGATACGCAGTATTTT. Translating it yields CATSDPGPQGGVTDTQYF.

This clone was recorded a few times. The same CDR3 can be traced to other DNA sequences in this sample. CDR3 sequence (DNA): TGTGCCAGCAGGAGAGGACTAGCGGGTGACAATGAGCAGTTCTTC. It is translated as CASRRGLAGDNEQFF. This sequence joins TRBV6-1 and TRBJ2-1; 11 bases align to TRBD2. CDR3 length: 15 amino acids. The V gene end was trimmed by 6 bases and the J gene end by 5 bases; junction bases not matched to a gene: 6. Germline CDR1 reads MNHNS; CDR2 reads SASEGT.

This clone qualifies as medium-sized (0.01 to 0.1%). The chain recombines TRBV28 with TRBJ2-7; possibly TRBD2 for D (6 bases). Per the germline V gene, CDR1 is MDHEN and CDR2 is SYDVKM. The V end lost 7 bases, the J end lost 6 bases, and 22 bases lay between the germline ends. The CDR3 extends over 15 amino acids. CDR3 DNA sequence: TGTGCCAGCACCCCCGAGGAGGGTGCTTTGTTCGAGCAGTACTTC. This sequence encodes CASTPEEGALFEQYF.